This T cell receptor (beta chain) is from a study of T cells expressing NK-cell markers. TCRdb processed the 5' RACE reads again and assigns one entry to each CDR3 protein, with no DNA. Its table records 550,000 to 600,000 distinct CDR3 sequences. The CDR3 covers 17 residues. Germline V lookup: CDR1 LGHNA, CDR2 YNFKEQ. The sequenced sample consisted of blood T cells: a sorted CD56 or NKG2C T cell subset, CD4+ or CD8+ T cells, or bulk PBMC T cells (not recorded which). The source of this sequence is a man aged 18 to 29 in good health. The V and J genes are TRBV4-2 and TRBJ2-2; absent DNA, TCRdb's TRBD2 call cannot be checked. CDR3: CASHRGTSGRGTGELFF.